The present T cell receptor (beta chain) was sequenced within a study of shared clonotypes between healthy human individuals. Germline lookup yields CDR1 KGHSH and CDR2 LQKENI. The CDR3 extends over 16 amino acids. Losses at the gene ends were 4 bases for V and 6 bases for J; bases not matched to a gene: 11. The protocol was immunoSEQ multiplex PCR, while the TCRdb copy is restricted to in-frame clones and leaves out a portion. Among 450,000 to 500,000 clones listed, roughly 80% were seen once. This chain connects TRBV18 to TRBJ1-5; 8 bases agree with TRBD1. This TCR came from a woman aged 40-49 years in good health. Some clones in this sample may be carry-over from other donors' samples. The sample comprised PBMCs. Here the CDR3 DNA reads TGTGCCAGCTCACTTTCGGGCTACAGGGGGGGTCAGCCCCAGCATTTT. It specifies CASSLSGYRGGQPQHF.